One T cell receptor (beta chain) is described in this entry. Original methodology: Reference gene primer amplification gave estimated nucleated cell counts. Measured with immunoSEQ multiplex PCR; TCRdb has only the in-frame clones, and not every one. V, J and clone size derive from that table, while D and trimming were established from the DNA sequence. Here the sample spans about 160,000 clones, roughly 80% being singletons. Germline lookup yields CDR1 MNHNS and CDR2 SASEGT. The germline V and J ends were trimmed by 2 bases and 1 base, with 12 bases remaining between them. The CDR3 totals 16 residues. This sample was included in a study of blood T cell repertoires in COVID-19. Looking at the study overall: Donors in the United States, Italy and Spain gave samples during acute or convalescent COVID-19. Sources were T cells, B-cell-depleted T cells, or PBMCs; the material itself was cDNA or gDNA.

Participants were placed into cohorts based on the clinical history they reported. Sequencing was done on a sample of PBMCs or T cells enriched from blood (not recorded which). J is TRBJ1-5 and V is TRBV6-1; tentative D call: TRBD1 (6 bases). The clonotype was recovered from a middle-aged woman with acute COVID-19. In DNA, the CDR3 is TGTGCCAGCAGTGAATTTGGCCAGGGGAGCAATCAGCCCCAGCATTTT. Amino acids: CASSEFGQGSNQPQHF.